The present T cell receptor beta chain was sequenced within a study of blood T cell repertoires in COVID-19. Sequenced by immunoSEQ multiplex PCR; TCRdb stores in-frame clones only, minus some. The table lists more than 95,000 clones, about four fifths of them singletons. J gave up 5 bases and V 2 bases, and 7 bases lay outside the gene matches. The CDR3 contains 15 residues. Germline V CDR1 and CDR2: SNHLY, FYNNEI. The sequence was obtained from a man aged 55-75 years with acute or convalescent COVID-19. The sequencing input was peripheral blood. The V call is TRBV2, the J call TRBJ2-5; 8 nucleotides line up with TRBD1. The CDR3 loop is CASSESWDRSETQYF. CDR3 nucleotides: TGTGCCAGCAGTGAATCTTGGGACAGGAGTGAGACCCAGTACTTC.